This T cell receptor beta chain originates from a study of shared T cell receptors in the human thymus. Sequencing was performed with immunoSEQ multiplex PCR; in TCRdb, only in-frame clones are kept and a portion is missing. This sample has approximately 580,000 clones, with 70% to 80% found just once. The J segment lost 2 bases and the V segment lost 6 bases, leaving 7 bases of the junction unmatched. The CDR3 has 15 residues. Germline V CDR1 and CDR2: MNHEY, SVGAGI. These data are also associated with another study on human thymus T cells. This second report adds: Repertoires from thymus and blood appeared to show biased V and J gene usage. Related research reported highly overlapping thymic repertoires among unrelated individuals.

The J gene is TRBJ2-7, the V gene TRBV6-5; 10 bases line up with TRBD2. The origin of this receptor is a boy under two years old with a congenital heart defect. Material: thymocytes. CDR3 sequence: CASRASGRGPYEQYF. In nucleotides, the CDR3 is TGTGCCAGCAGAGCAAGCGGGAGGGGCCCCTACGAGCAGTACTTC.